The rows below give T cell receptor beta chains drawn from one sample of a study of T cells in narcolepsy. Sequenced by immunoSEQ multiplex PCR; TCRdb stores in-frame clones only, minus some. The data show 20,000 to 30,000 clones, with less than 70% seen just once and more than 10% held by the top ten. Specimen: memory (CD45RA-) CD4+ T cells from blood. Receptors originate from a human donor in good health. Each CDR3 is given with its conserved first and last residue. The order of the fields is CDR3 DNA, CDR3 protein, clone size, D gene, J gene, V gene. A D gene is named only where the DNA matches it firmly. Clone size is given for some rows only: seen once, a few or many times, or a class if the clone is expanded.

DNA: TGTGCCAGCAGCCTGAGCGGGGGGCTGGATACGCAGTATTTT; CDR3: CASSLSGGLDTQYF; size: once; D: TRBD2; J: TRBJ2-3; V: TRBV14
DNA: TGTGCCAGCAGCCCAACTAGCGCCCAAGGCAATGAGCAGTTCTTC; CDR3: CASSPTSAQGNEQFF; size: .; D: TRBD2; J: TRBJ2-1; V: TRBV9
DNA: TGTGCCAGCCGCCAGGACAGCCAAGAGACCCAGTACTTC; CDR3: CASRQDSQETQYF; size: .; D: .; J: TRBJ2-5; V: TRBV6-5
DNA: TGTGCCAGCAGTCCGGGACCCCGAAGCACAGATACGCAGTATTTT; CDR3: CASSPGPRSTDTQYF; size: .; D: .; J: TRBJ2-3; V: TRBV6-5
DNA: TGCGCCAGCAGCTTGGCCCTACCCCAGGATACGCAGTATTTT; CDR3: CASSLALPQDTQYF; size: .; D: .; J: TRBJ2-3; V: TRBV5-1
DNA: TGCGCCAGCAGGGTGGGAGACAGGGACGAGCAGTACTTC; CDR3: CASRVGDRDEQYF; size: once; D: TRBD1; J: TRBJ2-7; V: TRBV5-1
DNA: TGTGCCAGCTCACGGGACAGGGAATACGAGCAGTACTTC; CDR3: CASSRDREYEQYF; size: .; D: TRBD1; J: TRBJ2-7; V: TRBV18
DNA: TGTGCCACCCTAAACCCGTACGCCAATGAGCAGTTCTTC; CDR3: CATLNPYANEQFF; size: .; D: .; J: TRBJ2-1; V: TRBV28
DNA: TGTGCCAGCAGCGTCGGACTAGCGGAAGAGACCCAGTACTTC; CDR3: CASSVGLAEETQYF; size: once; D: TRBD2; J: TRBJ2-5; V: TRBV4-2
DNA: TGCGCCAGCAGCTTGGGAGACGGGCGGGGGACCCAGTACTTC; CDR3: CASSLGDGRGTQYF; size: .; D: .; J: TRBJ2-5; V: TRBV5-1
DNA: TGTGCCAGCTCTTCGGACAGCACAGATACGCAGTATTTT; CDR3: CASSSDSTDTQYF; size: .; D: .; J: TRBJ2-3; V: TRBV18
DNA: TGCGCCAGCCCGGAGACTGATCATACGCAGTATTTT; CDR3: CASPETDHTQYF; size: few; D: .; J: TRBJ2-3; V: TRBV5-1
DNA: TGTGCCAGCAGCTTAGGGACAGGTGGGCCCCAGCATTTT; CDR3: CASSLGTGGPQHF; size: once; D: TRBD1; J: TRBJ1-5; V: TRBV7-2
DNA: TGTGCCAGCAGCTTACAGCGACAGCTTTCCGAGCAGTACTTC; CDR3: CASSLQRQLSEQYF; size: .; D: .; J: TRBJ2-7; V: TRBV11-2
DNA: TGTGCCAGCAGCCCCAGACAGGGGACTGAAGCTTTCTTT; CDR3: CASSPRQGTEAFF; size: .; D: TRBD1; J: TRBJ1-1; V: TRBV7-3
DNA: TGTGCCAGCAGTTTTGGGGCCATGAACACTGAAGCTTTCTTT; CDR3: CASSFGAMNTEAFF; size: few; D: .; J: TRBJ1-1; V: TRBV27
DNA: TGTGCCAGTAGTCCGGGGTCCCGCTATGGCTACACCTTC; CDR3: CASSPGSRYGYTF; size: .; D: .; J: TRBJ1-2; V: TRBV19
DNA: TGTGCCAGCAGGTTAGCGGGGGGCGCCACAGATACGCAGTATTTT; CDR3: CASRLAGGATDTQYF; size: .; D: TRBD2; J: TRBJ2-3; V: TRBV28
DNA: TGTGCCAGCAGATTCCCGGGACAGTCATATGGCTACACCTTC; CDR3: CASRFPGQSYGYTF; size: few; D: TRBD1; J: TRBJ1-2; V: TRBV28
DNA: TGTGCTAGTGGTTTGGGGGGGAACACCGGGGAGCTGTTTTTT; CDR3: CASGLGGNTGELFF; size: .; D: .; J: TRBJ2-2; V: TRBV12-5
DNA: TGTGCCAGCAGCCCTAGCGGTTGGCGCGTGCATGGCTACACCTTC; CDR3: CASSPSGWRVHGYTF; size: few; D: .; J: TRBJ1-2; V: TRBV12-1
DNA: TGTGCCAGCAGCGTAGACAGGACTAATGAGCAGTTCTTC; CDR3: CASSVDRTNEQFF; size: .; D: .; J: TRBJ2-1; V: TRBV9
DNA: TGTGCCAGCAGTGAACTCGTCTTCCGGGCGGCGAACACCGGGGAGCTGTTTTTT; CDR3: CASSELVFRAANTGELFF; size: few; D: .; J: TRBJ2-2; V: TRBV6-1
DNA: TGTGCCAGCAGCAGGGGGAGCACCTACGAGCAGTACTTC; CDR3: CASSRGSTYEQYF; size: .; D: .; J: TRBJ2-7; V: TRBV5-4
DNA: TGTGCCAGCAGTGCCGGAAGGAACACTGAAGCTTTCTTT; CDR3: CASSAGRNTEAFF; size: .; D: .; J: TRBJ1-1; V: TRBV6-1
DNA: TGTGCCAGCGTCTCCCGGGGGGCAGGGGAGCAGTACTTC; CDR3: CASVSRGAGEQYF; size: .; D: .; J: TRBJ2-7; V: TRBV2
DNA: TGTGCCAGCAGCTTACTCGGGGCCAGCTCCTACAATGAGCAGTTCTTC; CDR3: CASSLLGASSYNEQFF; size: few; D: .; J: TRBJ2-1; V: TRBV11-2
DNA: TGTGCCAGCAGCGCATGGACAGGGCAGGGTGAAAAACTGTTTTTT; CDR3: CASSAWTGQGEKLFF; size: .; D: TRBD1; J: TRBJ1-4; V: TRBV9
DNA: TGTGCCAGCAGTGTCCCTAGCGGGGTTACAGATACGCAGTATTTT; CDR3: CASSVPSGVTDTQYF; size: .; D: TRBD2; J: TRBJ2-3; V: TRBV6-5
DNA: TGTGCCAGTAGACCACGCGGACTAGGTGGGAACATTCAGTACTTC; CDR3: CASRPRGLGGNIQYF; size: few; D: TRBD2; J: TRBJ2-4; V: TRBV19
DNA: TGTGCCAGCTCTCCGAAGAGGGGGCGAGATCGCGAGCAGTACTTC; CDR3: CASSPKRGRDREQYF; size: few; D: TRBD1; J: TRBJ2-7; V: TRBV6-5
DNA: TGTGCCAGCAGTGATCGGGAGACCCAGTACTTC; CDR3: CASSDRETQYF; size: few; D: .; J: TRBJ2-5; V: TRBV6-1
DNA: TGTGCCAGCAAAAGGGAAAGTCTAGAATCACCCCTCCACTTT; CDR3: CASKRESLESPLHF; size: .; D: .; J: TRBJ1-6; V: TRBV28
DNA: TGCGCCAGCAGCTTGGACCACCCACTCCATGAGACCCGACAGGGAGGCAATCAGCCCCAGCATTTT; CDR3: CASSLDHPLHETRQGGNQPQHF; size: .; D: TRBD1; J: TRBJ1-5; V: TRBV5-1
DNA: TGTGCCAGTAGTATCGAGGGGAGAAAGACCCAGTACTTC; CDR3: CASSIEGRKTQYF; size: .; D: .; J: TRBJ2-5; V: TRBV19
DNA: TGTGCCAGCAACTTACGGCTAGCGGGGCCCACAGATACGCAGTATTTT; CDR3: CASNLRLAGPTDTQYF; size: .; D: TRBD2; J: TRBJ2-3; V: TRBV7-2
DNA: TGTGCCCCCGGATCGGAGGTGTTCTTC; CDR3: CAPGSEVFF; size: .; D: .; J: TRBJ2-1; V: TRBV7-9
DNA: TGTGCCAGCAGCGCGTCCCAGGGCCATGAGCAGTTCTTC; CDR3: CASSASQGHEQFF; size: few; D: .; J: TRBJ2-1; V: TRBV9
DNA: TGTGCCATGGCCCGGGACATCTCGAACACTGAAGCTTTCTTT; CDR3: CAMARDISNTEAFF; size: .; D: .; J: TRBJ1-1; V: TRBV10-3
DNA: TGTGCCTGGAGGGGACAGGGTAACACTGAAGCTTTCTTT; CDR3: CAWRGQGNTEAFF; size: .; D: TRBD1; J: TRBJ1-1; V: TRBV30
DNA: TGTGCCAGCAGCGCCGGGACACGGTCTGGAAACACCATATATTTT; CDR3: CASSAGTRSGNTIYF; size: once; D: .; J: TRBJ1-3; V: TRBV28
DNA: TGCGCCAGCAGCCAGGAGGTGAACACTGAAGCTTTCTTT; CDR3: CASSQEVNTEAFF; size: .; D: .; J: TRBJ1-1; V: TRBV4-1